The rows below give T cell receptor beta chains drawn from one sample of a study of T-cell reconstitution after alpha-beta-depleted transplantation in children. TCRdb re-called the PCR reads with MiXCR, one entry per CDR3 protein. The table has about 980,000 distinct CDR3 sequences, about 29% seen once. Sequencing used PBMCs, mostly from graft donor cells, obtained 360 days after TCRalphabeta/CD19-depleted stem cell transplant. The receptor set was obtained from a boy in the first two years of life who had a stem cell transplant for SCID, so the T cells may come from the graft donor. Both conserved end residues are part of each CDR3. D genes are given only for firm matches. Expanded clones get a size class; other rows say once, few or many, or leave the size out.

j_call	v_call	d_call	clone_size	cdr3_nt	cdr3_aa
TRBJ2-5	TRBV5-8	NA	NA	TGTGCCAACCGTCCCTTCTCGGGGGAGACCCAGTACTTC	CANRPFSGETQYF
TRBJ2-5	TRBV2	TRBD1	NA	TGTGCCAGCGGACAGGGGGTTGTCCAAGAGACCCAGTACTTC	CASGQGVVQETQYF
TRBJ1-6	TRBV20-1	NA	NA	TGCAGTGCTAGAGATCTTTGGCGGCCGAGCTCCTATAATTCACCCCTCCACTTT	CSARDLWRPSSYNSPLHF
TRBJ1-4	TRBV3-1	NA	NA	TGTGCCAGCAGCCAAGATGAATCGGGGATTGGGGAAAAACTGTTTTTT	CASSQDESGIGEKLFF
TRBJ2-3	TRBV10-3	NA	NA	TGTGCCATTCGACAGGAGAGCACAGATACGCAGTATTTT	CAIRQESTDTQYF
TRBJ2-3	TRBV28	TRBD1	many	TGTGCCAGCAAGACAGGGGCGACAGATACGCAGTATTTT	CASKTGATDTQYF
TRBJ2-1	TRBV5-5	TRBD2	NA	TGTGCCAGCAGCTACCGGACTAGCGGGGGCGATGAGCAGTTCTTC	CASSYRTSGGDEQFF
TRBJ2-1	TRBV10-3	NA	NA	TGTGCCACCCGGGACGGGAGCTCCTACAATGAGCAGTTCTTC	CATRDGSSYNEQFF
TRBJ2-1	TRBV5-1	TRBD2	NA	TGCGCCAGCAGCCGAACGGGACTAGTGGGTTACAATGAGCAGTTCTTC	CASSRTGLVGYNEQFF
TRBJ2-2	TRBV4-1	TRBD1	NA	TGCGCCAGCAGCCAAGATCGGTTCGGGACAGTCACCGGGGAGCTGTTTTTT	CASSQDRFGTVTGELFF
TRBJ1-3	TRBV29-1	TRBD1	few	TGCAGCGTTTCGACAGGGGGCTATGGAAACACCATATATTTT	CSVSTGGYGNTIYF
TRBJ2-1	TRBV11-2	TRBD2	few	TGTGCCAGCAGCTCTCCGGCGCGGGGGGGTCTCGTTTACAATGAGCAGTTCTTC	CASSSPARGGLVYNEQFF
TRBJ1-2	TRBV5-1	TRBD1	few	TGCGCCAGCAGCTTGGCGTGGGGACAGAACTATGGCTACACCTTC	CASSLAWGQNYGYTF
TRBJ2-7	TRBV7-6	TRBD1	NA	TGTGCCAGCAGTCCTGTTCCCTTAGGGACAGGGGTTGAGCAGTACTTC	CASSPVPLGTGVEQYF
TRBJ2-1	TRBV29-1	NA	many	TGCAGCGTCCGGGGGGCCACTTACAATGAGCAGTTCTTC	CSVRGATYNEQFF
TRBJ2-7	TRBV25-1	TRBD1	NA	TGTGCCAGCAGTGCCTCGAGCCCCGGGACAGGGGCCCACGAGCAGTACTTC	CASSASSPGTGAHEQYF
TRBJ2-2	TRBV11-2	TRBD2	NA	TGTGCCAGCAGCAGGCCCCTAGCGGAACCTCACACCGGGGAGCTGTTTTTT	CASSRPLAEPHTGELFF
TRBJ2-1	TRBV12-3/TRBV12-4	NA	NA	TGTGCCAGCAGTCAGAAGGAGAGCTCCTACAATGAGCAGTTCTTC	CASSQKESSYNEQFF
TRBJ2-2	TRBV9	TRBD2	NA	TGTGCCAGCAGCGTCTCGGGACTAGCGGGGGGGCCCACCGGGGAGCTGTTTTTT	CASSVSGLAGGPTGELFF
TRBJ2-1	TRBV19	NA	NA	TGTGCCAGTACCATCGGAGGTACCTACAATGAGCAGTTCTTC	CASTIGGTYNEQFF
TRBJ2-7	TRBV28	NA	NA	TGTGCCAGCGGATTGGGGCCAGGGGGGGGCTACGAGCAGTACTTC	CASGLGPGGGYEQYF
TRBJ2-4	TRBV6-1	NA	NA	TGTGCCAGCAGTAAAGCCAAAGCCAAAAACATTCAGTACTTC	CASSKAKAKNIQYF
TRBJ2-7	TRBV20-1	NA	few	TGCAGTGCTAGAGATGTTGGGGCAGGGGTTTACGAGCAGTACTTC	CSARDVGAGVYEQYF
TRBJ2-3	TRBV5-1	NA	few	TGCGCCAGCAGCTTGGATTCCGCCAGGGTCCGCACAGATACGCAGTATTTT	CASSLDSARVRTDTQYF
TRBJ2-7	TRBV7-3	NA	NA	TGTGCCAGCAGCTTAAGTGCAGGGAACGAGCAGTACTTC	CASSLSAGNEQYF
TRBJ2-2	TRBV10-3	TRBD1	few	TGTGCCATCAGTGATATGGGACAGTTCACCGGGGAGCTGTTTTTT	CAISDMGQFTGELFF
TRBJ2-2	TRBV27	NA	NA	TGTGCCAGCAGATCCGCGGGGCTTAACACCGGGGAGCTGTTTTTT	CASRSAGLNTGELFF
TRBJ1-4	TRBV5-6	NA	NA	TGTGCCAGCAGCTTGGCGGGGGCAGCAACTAATGAAAAACTGTTTTTT	CASSLAGAATNEKLFF
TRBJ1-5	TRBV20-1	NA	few	TGCAGTGCTAGAGATACGCCAGGGCTGGGCAATCAGCCCCAGCATTTT	CSARDTPGLGNQPQHF
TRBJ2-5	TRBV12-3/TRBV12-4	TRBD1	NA	TGTGCCAGCAGTTGGGGACAGTACCAAGAGACCCAGTACTTC	CASSWGQYQETQYF
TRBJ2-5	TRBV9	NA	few	TGTGCCAGCAGCGTAGCGGACAGGGACTACGAGACCCAGTACTTC	CASSVADRDYETQYF
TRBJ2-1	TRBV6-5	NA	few	TGTGCCAGCAGTTACAGTCCGTTGTCGGGGTACTCCTACAATGAGCAGTTCTTC	CASSYSPLSGYSYNEQFF
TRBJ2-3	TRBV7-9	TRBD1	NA	TGTGCCAGCAGCTTGAGAGGGGACAGGGGCGCAGATACGCAGTATTTT	CASSLRGDRGADTQYF
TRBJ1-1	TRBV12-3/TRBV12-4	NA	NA	TGTGCCAGCAGTTTGTCCCTTAGGGGAGCTTTCTTT	CASSLSLRGAFF
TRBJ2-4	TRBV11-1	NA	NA	TGTGCCAGCAGCTTTACCGGGATTCAATTAGCCAAAAACATTCAGTACTTC	CASSFTGIQLAKNIQYF
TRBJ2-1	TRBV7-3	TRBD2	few	TGTGCCAGCAACCTAGCGGGGGGGAATGAGCAGTTCTTC	CASNLAGGNEQFF
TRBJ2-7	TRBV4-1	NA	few	TGCGCCAGCAGCCAAGAGGGAAGAGGGGCTGGAAGGGCCTACGAGCAGTACTTC	CASSQEGRGAGRAYEQYF
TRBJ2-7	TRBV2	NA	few	TGTGCCAGCGCCCCCAGGAGGTACGAGCAGTACTTC	CASAPRRYEQYF
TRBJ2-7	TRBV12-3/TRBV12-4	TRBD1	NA	TGTGCCAGCAGTTTAGGCTCGTGGTTGGGGGGACAGGGAGTCGAGCAGTACTTC	CASSLGSWLGGQGVEQYF